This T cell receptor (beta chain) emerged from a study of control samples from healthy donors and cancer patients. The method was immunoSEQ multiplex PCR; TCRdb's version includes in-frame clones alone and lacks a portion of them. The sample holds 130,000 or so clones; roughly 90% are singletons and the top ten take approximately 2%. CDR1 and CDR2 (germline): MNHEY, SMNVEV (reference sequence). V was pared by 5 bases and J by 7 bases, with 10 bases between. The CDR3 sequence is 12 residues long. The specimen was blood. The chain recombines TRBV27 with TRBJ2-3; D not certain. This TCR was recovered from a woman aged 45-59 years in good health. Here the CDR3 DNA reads TGTGCCAGCAGTCCCGGACGGTATACGCAGTATTTT. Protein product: CASSPGRYTQYF.